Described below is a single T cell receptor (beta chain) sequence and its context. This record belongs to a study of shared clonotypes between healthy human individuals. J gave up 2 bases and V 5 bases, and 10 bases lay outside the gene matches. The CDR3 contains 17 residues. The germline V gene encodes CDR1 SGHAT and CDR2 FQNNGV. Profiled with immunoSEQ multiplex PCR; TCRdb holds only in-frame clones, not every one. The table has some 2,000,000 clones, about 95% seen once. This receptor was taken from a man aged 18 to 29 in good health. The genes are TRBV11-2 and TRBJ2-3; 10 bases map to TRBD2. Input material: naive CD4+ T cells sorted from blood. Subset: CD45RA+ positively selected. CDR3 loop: CASSLSLAGLYTDTQYF. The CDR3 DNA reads TGTGCCAGCAGCCTCTCACTAGCGGGGCTATACACAGATACGCAGTATTTT.